This T cell receptor (beta chain) was sequenced during a study of shared clonotypes between healthy human individuals (TCRdb year 2020). Context from the whole study: The cohort comprised two women and three men aged 18 to 49 years. For each donor, three plates each were used for CD4 naive and CD4 memory, two plates were used for CD8 naive, and one plate was used for CD8 memory. To estimate repertoire size and how much clonotype sharing occurs between individuals, the study deeply sequenced the blood TCR repertoires of 5 or 6 healthy adults. To increase sequencing depth and limit assay-specific biases, different laboratories used diverse techniques to prepare libraries and sequence TCR repertoires. Per donor, leukapheresis produced somewhere between about 0.8 and 9 billion PBMCs.

Points on this clone: What this receptor recognizes is not known. No base-level quality is on record; no much larger clone is a single base apart.

Summary of the overall study and its limitations: Estimated clonotype richness was generally larger for naive than for memory subsets. Clonotypes shared by all four sorted-subset donors showed higher generation probabilities than non-shared clonotypes. Rarefaction of sorted-subset datasets indicated incomplete sequencing despite the large sequencing depth. Based on pairwise subsampling, the degree of clonotype sharing among donors was expected to be affected by sequencing depth. Because the study included only a small number of donors, the genetic and exposure-history diversity represented was limited. About 5% of naive CD4, 3% to 3.5% of naive CD8, approximately 2% of memory CD4, and about 0.4% of memory CD8 clonotypes were shared across several donors. Sampling was limited to blood, and TCR repertoires in tissue likely differ from TCR repertoires in blood.

Using the deep immunoSEQ assay, multiplex PCR amplified TCR CDR3 regions from genomic DNA. Extracted genomic DNA from each cell subset was spread evenly across all wells of several immunoSEQ 96-well plates, with each plate serving as a replicate. For sorted subsets, approximately 200 ng of genomic DNA, equivalent to some 30,000 T cell genomes, went into each replicate PCR. The purified libraries were quantified using a Qubit 3.0 fluorometer, sized with a Bioanalyzer 2100, and then quantified again using the KAPA Library Quantification kit. Each immunoSEQ 96-well plate was sequenced on its own single-read 150-cycle Illumina NextSeq 550 flow cell. In the paper's pipeline: Because the immunoSEQ output included only junctional sequences and no quality scores, the filtering could not be the same as the filtering used for full-length reads. Sequences were annotated with PyIR, a Python wrapper for IgBLAST v1.9, using IMGT germline references to assign V/J genes and CDR3. Reads were removed for weak V/J assignments (E-value above 1e-6), missing CDR3, stop codons, out-of-frame junctions, or ambiguous translated residues. A V3J clonotype was defined by an identical inferred V gene, J gene, and CDR3 amino acid sequence. Percentage overlap between repertoires was calculated by dividing the number of shared unique clonotypes by the size of the smaller repertoire. Richness of each repertoire was evaluated using RTK rarefaction, the Chao1 estimator, and Recon v2.1 estimates of unobserved clonotypes. OLGA was used to compute generation probabilities for all TCRbeta clonotypes that the gDNA method yielded from a handful of donors. TCRdb took this table from immuneACCESS and kept in-frame rearrangements with V and J called. Such tables lack part of the clones; where checked against another copy, unresolved V genes explain under half of the gap, and the rest is unexplained. V, J and clone size reflect that table, while D and trimming were determined from the DNA. For this sample there are 2.3 million or so clones; about 92% appear just once. The ten largest clones capture about 0.37% of the sample.

At the junction V is shortened by 5 bases and J by 9 bases; bases outside the gene matches: 6. The germline V gene provides CDR1 MDHEN and CDR2 SYDVKM. CDR3 length: 15 amino acids, cysteine to phenylalanine. Only the CDR3 DNA stays, 45 bases, in frame from base 1. The donors were healthy, HIV-negative adults with no recently reported acute infections or vaccinations. Every donor was a Caucasian adult living in Nashville, Tennessee, USA. CD4+ T cells were enriched by magnetic negative selection; naive cells were then positively selected on CD45RA, and the negative fraction formed the memory subset. After blood collection by leukapheresis, PBMCs were isolated using Ficoll-Histopaque density gradient centrifugation and then cryopreserved in the vapor phase of liquid nitrogen. Analytical flow cytometry was used to check the purity and quantity of each magnetically sorted T cell population. From each sorted fraction, genomic DNA was isolated and quantified by UV absorbance on a Nanodrop 2000c.

The source of this sequence is a man between 18 and 29 years old in good health. Some clones in this sample may be carry-over from other donors' samples. The chain joins TRBV28 to TRBJ2-1; 14 junctional bases match TRBD2. Sequencing input: naive CD4+ T cells from PBMCs. The cell subset or site label, read with the paper, signifies: CD45RA+ positively selected. The DNA sequence follows: TGTGCCAGCAGTCCTCGGACTAGCGGGAGGCCTGAGCAGTTCTTC. This yields the protein CASSPRTSGRPEQFF.